The rows below give T cell receptor beta chains drawn from one sample of a study of cytomegalovirus exposure and HLA in healthy donors. Data came from immunoSEQ multiplex PCR; TCRdb stores just in-frame clones and leaves some out. Of roughly 180,000 clones in the sample, roughly 79% were seen once. The source material was PBMCs. The source of these receptors is a male donor in good health and CMV-seronegative. Each CDR3 is given with its conserved first and last residue.

V gene: TRBV6-6; J gene: TRBJ2-7; CDR3 protein: CASSYGPGQKSEQYF
V gene: TRBV9; J gene: TRBJ2-1; CDR3 protein: CASSVNTYNEQFF
V gene: TRBV19; J gene: TRBJ1-3; CDR3 protein: CASRPGTANSGNTIYF
V gene: TRBV27; J gene: TRBJ2-7; CDR3 protein: CASSPLAGVYEQYF
V gene: TRBV6-4; J gene: TRBJ2-1; CDR3 protein: CASSDEASGNDEQFF
V gene: TRBV15; J gene: TRBJ2-1; CDR3 protein: CATSRDAGPRDNEQFF
V gene: TRBV27; J gene: TRBJ2-7; CDR3 protein: CASSLTSGTSYEQYF
V gene: TRBV19; J gene: TRBJ1-1; CDR3 protein: CASIRGREAFF
V gene: TRBV12-5; J gene: TRBJ2-1; CDR3 protein: CASGLAIAGEEQFF
V gene: TRBV6-1; J gene: TRBJ1-2; CDR3 protein: CASSEASRGANYGYTF
V gene: TRBV15; J gene: TRBJ1-1; CDR3 protein: CATSRSDTEAFF
V gene: TRBV6-4; J gene: TRBJ1-1; CDR3 protein: CASREYEDEDTEAFF
V gene: TRBV30; J gene: TRBJ1-1; CDR3 protein: CAWGQANTEAFF
V gene: TRBV10-2; J gene: TRBJ2-1; CDR3 protein: CASSDFSGGDEQFF
V gene: TRBV5-1; J gene: TRBJ2-7; CDR3 protein: CASRTQGGAFEQYF
V gene: TRBV6-1; J gene: TRBJ2-1; CDR3 protein: CASSGLAGGSSYNERFF
V gene: TRBV27; J gene: TRBJ1-1; CDR3 protein: CASSFLRKNTEAFF
V gene: TRBV11-2; J gene: TRBJ1-4; CDR3 protein: CASSFDRGTNEKLFF
V gene: TRBV19; J gene: TRBJ1-1; CDR3 protein: CASTKQGMNTEAFF
V gene: TRBV27; J gene: TRBJ1-1; CDR3 protein: CASSLWANPNTEAFF
V gene: TRBV6-1; J gene: TRBJ2-7; CDR3 protein: CASSEPPVYEQYF
V gene: TRBV15; J gene: TRBJ1-5; CDR3 protein: CATSRDLPADQPQHF
V gene: TRBV30; J gene: TRBJ1-1; CDR3 protein: CAWSPTGTEAFF
V gene: TRBV7-2; J gene: TRBJ1-5; CDR3 protein: CASSRRGDQPQHF
V gene: TRBV11-2; J gene: TRBJ1-4; CDR3 protein: CASSNQAGDEKLFF
V gene: TRBV9; J gene: TRBJ1-2; CDR3 protein: CASSREKTGRNYGYTF
V gene: TRBV5-1; J gene: TRBJ1-5; CDR3 protein: CASSLTGDSNQPQHF
V gene: TRBV7-2; J gene: TRBJ2-5; CDR3 protein: CASSSRQYQETQYF
V gene: TRBV7-9; J gene: TRBJ2-7; CDR3 protein: CASSHGQVQAEQYF
V gene: TRBV7-3; J gene: TRBJ1-1; CDR3 protein: CASSFGENTEAFF
V gene: TRBV6-5; J gene: TRBJ1-5; CDR3 protein: CASSYVGGGGNQPQHF
V gene: TRBV10-1; J gene: TRBJ2-1; CDR3 protein: CASSEASGGNNEQFF
V gene: TRBV30; J gene: TRBJ1-1; CDR3 protein: CAWARTGNTEAFF
V gene: TRBV6-4; J gene: TRBJ1-1; CDR3 protein: CASRRDPSTEAFF
V gene: TRBV28; J gene: TRBJ2-7; CDR3 protein: CASSFSTGRAGEQYF
V gene: TRBV7-9; J gene: TRBJ1-4; CDR3 protein: CASSSQIVKLFF
V gene: TRBV28; J gene: TRBJ1-1; CDR3 protein: CASNLYTEAFF
V gene: TRBV5-1; J gene: TRBJ2-1; CDR3 protein: CASSWGLAGNEQFF
V gene: TRBV7-2; J gene: TRBJ2-2; CDR3 protein: CASSLLSGGAGELFF
V gene: TRBV28; J gene: TRBJ1-2; CDR3 protein: CASSSSGLNYGYTF
V gene: TRBV7-3; J gene: TRBJ2-1; CDR3 protein: CASSLRDSGGYEQFF
V gene: TRBV28; J gene: TRBJ1-4; CDR3 protein: CASSFPPTGPTNEKLFF
V gene: TRBV7-8; J gene: TRBJ1-2; CDR3 protein: CASTPRVPFYGYTF
V gene: TRBV19; J gene: TRBJ1-5; CDR3 protein: CASSIGDRVVYQPQHF
V gene: TRBV30; J gene: TRBJ1-1; CDR3 protein: CAWKRQGSMNTEAFF
V gene: TRBV4-1; J gene: TRBJ2-7; CDR3 protein: CASSPGTGVYEQYF
V gene: TRBV6-5; J gene: TRBJ1-6; CDR3 protein: CASGVQGVNSPLHF